This T cell receptor beta chain was identified in a study of blood T cell repertoires in COVID-19. Study-wide background: The study drew acute and convalescent COVID-19 samples from the United States, Italy and Spain. T cells, B-cell-depleted T cells, or PBMCs supplied cDNA or gDNA.

In the source study's methods: Reference gene primer amplification in the assay estimated nucleated cell counts. Profiling relied on immunoSEQ multiplex PCR, and the TCRdb table lists in-frame clones only, not all of them. The DNA gave D and trimming, while V, J and clone size come from that table. The sample includes about 130,000 clones, more than 70% seen only once; the top ten take roughly 1.2%. This clone appeared a single time. Germline-derived CDR1 and CDR2 are LNHDA and SQIVND (reference sequence). The CDR3 consists of 14 residues. Between the trimmed V and J ends, which lost 3 bases and 0 bases, there was a span of 8 bases.

Material for sequencing was peripheral blood. The chain uses TRBV19 and TRBJ1-1; D is unresolved. This TCR was recovered from a woman over 75 with acute or convalescent COVID-19. CDR3 DNA: TGTGCCAGTAGTATGAGGGCGATGAACACTGAAGCTTTCTTT. Amino acid sequence: CASSMRAMNTEAFF.